Shown below are 5 T cell receptor beta chains from a single sample sequenced in a study of Graves' ophthalmopathy and Graves' hyperthyroidism (dated by TCRdb to 2016 to 2019). TCRdb shows the sequencer as Illumina HiSeq 2000. TCR beta CDR3 regions were amplified from RNA transcripts for repertoire sequencing. The first round was an RT-PCR using HTBI primers with the Qiagen OneStep RT-PCR kit, and this first round was followed by a second-round multiplex PCR, then size selection and purification. TCRdb reprocessing: public reads trimmed at Q25 with fastp, clones called with MiXCR, in-frame beta chains kept. For every CDR3 protein sequence, its rows merge into one entry that carries the most common genes and DNA. This sample has about 500,000 distinct CDR3 sequences in its table, and 35% to 40% of those were observed once. The ten largest account for around 4.6% of the sample. Sample: peripheral blood or thyroid tissue (not recorded which). These receptors all stem from an adult man with Graves' hyperthyroidism.

This clonotype was counted only a few times. This chain joins TRBV6-4 and TRBJ1-1; D remains unclear. The length of the CDR3 is 16 residues. V was cut by 5 bases and J by 4 bases, with 20 bases left in between. The germline V gene has CDR1 MRHNA and CDR2 SNTAGT. The CDR3 DNA reads TGTGCCAGCAGTTATGGGTCTGAAGATGCCTTCACTGAAGCTTTCTTT. Its translation: CASSYGSEDAFTEAFF.

The chain recombines TRBV4-1 with TRBJ1-6; 8 positions agree with TRBD1. Germline CDR1 and CDR2: MGHRA and YSYEKL. CDR3 length: 15 amino acids. The J segment lost 10 bases and the V segment lost 3 bases, leaving 8 bases of the junction unmatched. The CDR3 reads CASSHPGGKGSPLHF. The CDR3, as DNA: TGCGCCAGCAGCCACCCAGGGGGCAAGGGATCACCCCTCCACTTT.

This clonotype was counted once. Since the CDR3 does not end with the conserved phenylalanine or tryptophan, this likely comes from a read error. This rearrangement joins TRBV12-3 or TRBV12-4 to TRBJ1-1; 7 bases agree with TRBD1. The CDR3 contains 14 residues. Trimming at V came to 5 bases and at J to 5 bases, leaving 8 bases not matched to a gene. CDR3 nucleotide sequence: TGTGCCAGCAGTGTGAACAGGGGCAGGACTGAAGCTTTCTCT. Residues: CASSVNRGRTEAFS.

This clonotype has only a few counts. The gene calls are TRBV15 and TRBJ2-4; perhaps TRBD1 as D (7 bases). Germline CDR1 LNHNV, CDR2 YYDKDF (reference sequence). Trimming left V 0 bases short and J 7 bases short, with 13 bases between. The CDR3 runs 15 residues. In DNA, the CDR3 is TGTGCCACCAGCAGAGAGAAGGGGGCGGGGAACATTCAGTACTTC. Amino acid sequence: CATSREKGAGNIQYF.

The chain has TRBV7-6 and TRBJ1-6, with 9 bases lining up with TRBD1. The CDR3 loop spans 16 amino acids. The trim removed 7 bases at V and 1 base at J, leaving 5 bases unmatched. CDR1 and CDR2 from the germline V gene are SGHVS and FNYEAQ. The CDR3 DNA sequence: TGTGCCAGCAAACAGGGGGCTAGGTCCTATAATTCACCCCTCCACTTT. Protein sequence: CASKQGARSYNSPLHF. Full variable domain (outside the CDR3, taken from reference TRBV7-6 and TRBJ1-6): GAGVSQSPRYKVTKRGQDVALRCDPISGHVSLYWYRQALGQGPEFLTYFNYEAQQDKSGLPNDRFSAERPEGSISTLTIQRTEQRDSAMYRCASKQGARSYNSPLHFGNGTRLTVT.